The clone carrying this TCR beta chain was seen at least ten times. Its antigen is still unknown. Used for diagnoses were clinical symptoms, serum thyroxine and TRAb, thyroid ultrasound and orbital computed tomography. PBMCs stemmed from over 7.5 ml fresh peripheral blood. These data belong to a study of T cells in Graves' hyperthyroidism and ophthalmopathy. Study at large: Before any treatment, at initial diagnosis, peripheral blood was collected. Study conclusions and caveats: Most clonotypes expanded in thyroid above 0.001 were likewise present in blood.

CDR3 size: 11 residues. Between the trimmed V and J ends, which lost 5 bases and 7 bases, there was a span of 12 bases. Germline V gives CDR1 SQVTM, CDR2 ANQGSEA. RNA transcripts were the template for amplifying TCR beta CDR3 regions. The primer set for the first-round RT-PCR of the TCR CDR3 was HTBI. MiXCR was run by TCRdb on the multiplex PCR reads, yielding one entry per CDR3 protein. Of approximately 600,000 distinct CDR3 sequences in the sample, roughly 15% were seen once. The V gene is TRBV29-1, the J gene TRBJ2-7, with D perhaps matching TRBD1 (6 bases). The specimen sequenced was blood. The sequence derives from a woman between 40 and 50 years old with Graves' ophthalmopathy. The chain's CDR3 is CSVQGRGEQYF. The CDR3 coding sequence is TGCAGCGTTCAGGGGAGAGGAGAGCAGTACTTC.